This T cell receptor beta chain comes out of a study of T cell responses to AZD1222 COVID-19 vaccine. Overall study findings and caveats: Researchers took repertoire samples only after the peak T cell response had come.

In the case of this clone: The antigen is not known.

Clones were sequenced by immunoSEQ multiplex PCR, and TCRdb holds only the in-frame ones, with some missing. The repertoire consists of some 130,000 clones, with 90% occurring once and the leading ten covering 6.5% to 8.5%. The receptor's source is an adult in good health. The starting material was peripheral blood, obtained on day 0 of AZD1222 vaccination.

This CDR3 is CASSGPGLLSTDTQYF. The CDR3 DNA is TGTGCCAGCAGCGGCCCCGGACTGCTTTCCACAGATACGCAGTATTTT. The chain couples TRBV9 to TRBJ2-3, with D perhaps TRBD2 (5 bases). This CDR3 contains 16 residues. CDR1 is SGDLS and CDR2 is YYNGEE in the germline V gene. Trimming removed 3 bases from V and 2 bases from J, with 16 bases in between. The full variable domain, in which reference TRBV9 and TRBJ2-3 provide the parts outside the CDR3, is DSGVTQTPKHLITATGQRVTLRCSPRSGDLSVYWYQQSLDQGLQFLIQYYNGEERAKGNILERFSAQQFPDLHSELNLSSLELGDSALYFCASSGPGLLSTDTQYFGPGTRLTVL.